The 12 T cell receptor beta chains presented below share a single source sample, sequenced in a study of beta chain features in type 1 diabetes. Isolated RNA was reverse transcribed in full, so expressed TCRB transcripts were sequenced. The method was immunoSEQ multiplex PCR; TCRdb's version includes in-frame clones alone and lacks a portion of them. The sample carries roughly 45,000 clones, roughly 50% recorded once. Sample: stem cell memory CD4+ T cells from blood. Receptors originate from a woman aged 25 to 39 in good health.

This chain joins TRBV4-2 and TRBJ1-2, with TRBD1 matching over 8 bases. V lost 1 base, J lost 9 bases, and 4 bases stayed unmatched. The CDR3 runs 13 residues. CDR1 is LGHNA, CDR2 YNFKEQ, per germline. The CDR3 sequence: CASSQGDRPRYTF. The CDR3 DNA reads TGTGCCAGCAGCCAAGGGGACAGGCCCCGCTACACCTTC.

This clone was seen a handful of times. The chain combines TRBV6-1 with TRBJ2-5, with 10 bases lining up with TRBD2. The CDR3 runs to 19 residues. Germline V CDR1 and CDR2: MNHNS, SASEGT. V shed 2 bases and J 0 bases; nucleotides not matched to a gene: 12. The CDR3 bases are TGTGCCAGCAGTGAAAGGTTCTCGAGCGGGAGGGGGTACCAAGAGACCCAGTACTTC. It yields the protein CASSERFSSGRGYQETQYF.

This clone was seen a single time. The chain has TRBV18 and TRBJ2-3, with 14 bases lining up with TRBD2. The germline CDR1 and CDR2 sequences are KGHSH and LQKENI. The CDR3 totals 16 residues. J gave up 3 bases and V 5 bases, and 4 bases lay outside the gene matches. CDR3 protein: CASSTGTSGSTDTQYF. The CDR3 DNA is TGTGCCAGCTCAACTGGGACTAGCGGGAGTACAGATACGCAGTATTTT. The full variable domain, its missing parts supplied by reference TRBV18 and TRBJ2-3, is NAGVMQNPRHLVRRRGQEARLRCSPMKGHSHVYWYRQLPEEGLKFMVYLQKENIIDESGMPKERFSAEFPKEGPSILRIQQVVRGDSAAYFCASSTGTSGSTDTQYFGPGTRLTVL.

The rearrangement joins TRBV9 to TRBJ2-5; a weak D match, TRBD1 (5 bases). The germline V and J ends were trimmed by 4 bases and 5 bases, with 9 bases remaining between them. Germline V gene data show CDR1 as SGDLS and CDR2 as YYNGEE. This CDR3 is 12 amino acids long. CDR3 nucleotide sequence: TGTGCCAGCAGCCCCTCAGGGGAGACCCAGTACTTC. Its protein is CASSPSGETQYF.

V gene TRBV28 combines with J gene TRBJ2-1; D ambiguous. Germline CDR1 and CDR2: MDHEN and SYDVKM. Deletions cut 4 bases from V and 8 bases from J, with 15 bases between. This CDR3 has 14 residues. In nucleotides, the CDR3 is TGTGCCAGCAGTTCCTCCCGACCTGCGGATGAGCAGTTCTTC. Its protein is CASSSSRPADEQFF.

This clone was observed a handful of times. The chain uses TRBV7-2 and TRBJ2-3; 7 positions match TRBD1. J gave up 2 bases and V 5 bases, and 10 bases lay outside the gene matches. The CDR3 covers 16 residues. The germline V gene has CDR1 SGHTA and CDR2 FQGNSA. In nucleotides, the CDR3 is TGTGCCAGCAGCCCGCCCCGACAGGGTATCACAGATACGCAGTATTTT. This encodes CASSPPRQGITDTQYF.

This clone was seen only a few times. The V gene is TRBV29-1, the J gene TRBJ1-2; D may be TRBD1 (6 bases). Germline CDR1 reads SQVTM; CDR2 reads ANQGSEA. The CDR3 is 12 amino acids. Trimming took off 7 bases at V and 4 bases at J, with 13 bases between the two ends. CDR3 sequence reads: CSAGERFYGYTF. CDR3 sequence (DNA): TGCAGCGCAGGGGAAAGATTCTATGGCTACACCTTC.

The chain joins TRBV11-3 to TRBJ2-7; no firm D call. The CDR3 extends over 15 amino acids. CDR1 and CDR2 (germline): SGHNT, YENEEA. With 2 bases removed from V and 2 bases from J, the gap between germline ends came to 13 bases. The CDR3, as DNA: TGTGCCAGCAGCTTACAACCCACGGAGACCTACGAGCAGTACTTC. Amino acid sequence: CASSLQPTETYEQYF.

The J gene is TRBJ1-3, the V gene TRBV18; 7 bases match TRBD1. Germline V gene data show CDR1 as KGHSH and CDR2 as LQKENI. Germline trimming cut 5 bases from V and 2 bases from J; bases unmatched to any gene: 6. CDR3 size: 15 residues. The CDR3 is CASSTQGGTGNTIYF. The CDR3 DNA reads as TGTGCCAGCTCAACTCAGGGGGGCACTGGAAACACCATATATTTT.

The genes are TRBV5-1 and TRBJ2-1; D might be TRBD2 (6 bases). This CDR3 contains 16 residues. Trimming stripped 4 bases from V and 0 bases from J, with 14 bases between. The germline gives CDR1 SGHRS, CDR2 YFSETQ. The CDR3 reads CASSLNIGSSYNEQFF. CDR3 DNA: TGCGCCAGCAGCCTCAATATCGGGAGCTCCTACAATGAGCAGTTCTTC.

The chain links TRBV6-6 to TRBJ2-7, with 7 bases that match TRBD2. Germline CDR1 is MNHNY and CDR2 is SVGAGI (reference sequence). The CDR3 contains 16 residues. Unmatched junction bases numbered 14, after V lost 5 bases and J lost 4 bases. The CDR3 DNA reads as TGTGCCAGCAGTCCTCCAGGGATAGCGGGCGTGTACGAGCAGTACTTC. Protein product: CASSPPGIAGVYEQYF.

This sequence joins TRBV4-2 and TRBJ2-4; no clear D. V was clipped by 1 base and J by 0 bases, with 13 bases between them. Germline CDR1 reads LGHNA; CDR2 reads YNFKEQ. The CDR3 runs 17 residues. CDR3 sequence: CASSQVHNEVAKNIQYF. CDR3 sequence (DNA): TGTGCCAGCAGCCAAGTTCATAACGAGGTAGCCAAAAACATTCAGTACTTC.